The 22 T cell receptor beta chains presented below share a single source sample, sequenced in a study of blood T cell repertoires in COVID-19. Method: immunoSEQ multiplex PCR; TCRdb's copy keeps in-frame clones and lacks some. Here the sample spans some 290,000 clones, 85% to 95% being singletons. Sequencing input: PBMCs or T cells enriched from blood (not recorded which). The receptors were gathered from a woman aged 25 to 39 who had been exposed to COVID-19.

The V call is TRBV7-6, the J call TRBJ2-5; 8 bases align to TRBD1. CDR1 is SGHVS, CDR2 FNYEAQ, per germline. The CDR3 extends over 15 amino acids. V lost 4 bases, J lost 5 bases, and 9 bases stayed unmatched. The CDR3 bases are TGTGCCAGCAGCTATGGGACAGGCGAGGAGGAGACCCAGTACTTC. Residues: CASSYGTGEEETQYF.

CDR3 coding DNA: TGTGCCAGCTCACCAATTGGAGGAGATCAGCCCCAGCATTTT. It yields the protein CASSPIGGDQPQHF. The rearrangement links TRBV18 to TRBJ1-5; unclear D gene. This CDR3 spans 14 amino acids. The V end was cut by 2 bases, the J end by 5 bases, with 10 bases between. Germline CDR1 reads KGHSH; CDR2 reads LQKENI.

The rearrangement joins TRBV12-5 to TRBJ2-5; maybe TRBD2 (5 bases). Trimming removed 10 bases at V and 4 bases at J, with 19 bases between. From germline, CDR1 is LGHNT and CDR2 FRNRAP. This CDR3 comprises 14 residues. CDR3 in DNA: TGTGCTAATTTAAAAGGGTCGAGCGGAGAGACCCAGTACTTC. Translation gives CANLKGSSGETQYF.

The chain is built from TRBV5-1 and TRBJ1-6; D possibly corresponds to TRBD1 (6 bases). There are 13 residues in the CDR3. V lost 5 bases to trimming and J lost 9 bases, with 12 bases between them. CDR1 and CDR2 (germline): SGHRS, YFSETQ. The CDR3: CASRGQNSSPLHF. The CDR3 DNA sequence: TGCGCCAGCAGAGGACAGAATAGTTCACCCCTCCACTTT.

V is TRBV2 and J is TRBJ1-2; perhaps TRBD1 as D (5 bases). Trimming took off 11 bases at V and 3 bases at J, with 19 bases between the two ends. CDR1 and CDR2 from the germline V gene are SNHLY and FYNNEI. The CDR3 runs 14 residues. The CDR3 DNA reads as TGTGCCGGCGTAGCGGGACGGAACTACTATGGCTACACCTTC. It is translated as CAGVAGRNYYGYTF.

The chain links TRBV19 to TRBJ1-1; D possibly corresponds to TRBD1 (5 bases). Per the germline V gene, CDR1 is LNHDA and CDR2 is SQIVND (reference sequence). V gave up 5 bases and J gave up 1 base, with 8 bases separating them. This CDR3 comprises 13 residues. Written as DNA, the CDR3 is TGTGCCAGTAGTTTGACAGAGAACACTGAAGCTTTCTTT. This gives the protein CASSLTENTEAFF. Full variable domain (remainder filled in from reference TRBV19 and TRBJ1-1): DGGITQSPKYLFRKEGQNVTLSCEQNLNHDAMYWYRQDPGQGLRLIYYSQIVNDFQKGDIAEGYSVSREKKESFPLTVTSAQKNPTAFYLCASSLTENTEAFFGQGTRLTVV.

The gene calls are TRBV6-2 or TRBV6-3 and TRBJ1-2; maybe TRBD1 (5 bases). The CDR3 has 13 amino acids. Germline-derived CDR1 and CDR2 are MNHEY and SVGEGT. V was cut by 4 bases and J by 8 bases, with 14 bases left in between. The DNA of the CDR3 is TGTGCCAGCAGTTTATCAGGGTACAAAGGCTACACCTTC. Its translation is CASSLSGYKGYTF.

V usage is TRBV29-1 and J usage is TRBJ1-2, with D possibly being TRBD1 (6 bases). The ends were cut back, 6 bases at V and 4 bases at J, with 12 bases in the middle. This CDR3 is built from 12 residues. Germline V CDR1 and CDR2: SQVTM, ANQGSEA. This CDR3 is CSVPRTVYGYTF. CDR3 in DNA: TGCAGCGTCCCTAGGACAGTCTATGGCTACACCTTC.

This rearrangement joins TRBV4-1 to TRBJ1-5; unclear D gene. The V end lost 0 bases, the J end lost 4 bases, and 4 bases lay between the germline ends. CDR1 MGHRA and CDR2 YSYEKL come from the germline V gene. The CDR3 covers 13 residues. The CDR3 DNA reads TGCGCCAGCAGCCAAGATTTAAATCAGCCCCAGCATTTT. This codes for CASSQDLNQPQHF.

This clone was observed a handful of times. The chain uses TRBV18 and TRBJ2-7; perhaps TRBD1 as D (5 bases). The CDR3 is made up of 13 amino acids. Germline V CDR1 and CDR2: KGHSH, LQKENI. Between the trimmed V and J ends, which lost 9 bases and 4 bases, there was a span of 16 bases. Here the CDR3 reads CASLFDRGYEQYF. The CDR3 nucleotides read TGTGCCAGTCTTTTCGACAGAGGATACGAGCAGTACTTC. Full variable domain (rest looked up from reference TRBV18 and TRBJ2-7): NAGVMQNPRHLVRRRGQEARLRCSPMKGHSHVYWYRQLPEEGLKFMVYLQKENIIDESGMPKERFSAEFPKEGPSILRIQQVVRGDSAAYFCASLFDRGYEQYFGPGTRLTVT.

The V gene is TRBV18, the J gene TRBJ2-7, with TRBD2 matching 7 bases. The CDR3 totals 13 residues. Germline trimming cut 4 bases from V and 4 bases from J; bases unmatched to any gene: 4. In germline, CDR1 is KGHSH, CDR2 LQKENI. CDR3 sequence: CASSLGGKYEQYF. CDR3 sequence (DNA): TGTGCCAGCTCACTCGGGGGGAAATACGAGCAGTACTTC.

The chain's CDR3 is CASSIVPGPQAEAFF. The CDR3 nucleotides read TGTGCCAGTAGTATAGTTCCAGGGCCCCAAGCTGAAGCTTTCTTT. V gene TRBV19 combines with J gene TRBJ1-1, with D maybe TRBD1 (5 bases). Trimming took off 1 base at V and 6 bases at J, with 15 bases between the two ends. This CDR3 has 15 amino acids. The germline CDR1 and CDR2 sequences are LNHDA and SQIVND (reference sequence).

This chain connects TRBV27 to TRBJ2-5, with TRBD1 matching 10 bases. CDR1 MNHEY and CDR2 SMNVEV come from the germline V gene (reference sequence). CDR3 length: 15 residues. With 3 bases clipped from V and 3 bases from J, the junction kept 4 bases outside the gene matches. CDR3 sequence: CASSFIGTGEETQYF. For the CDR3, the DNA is TGTGCCAGCAGTTTTATTGGGACAGGGGAAGAGACCCAGTACTTC.

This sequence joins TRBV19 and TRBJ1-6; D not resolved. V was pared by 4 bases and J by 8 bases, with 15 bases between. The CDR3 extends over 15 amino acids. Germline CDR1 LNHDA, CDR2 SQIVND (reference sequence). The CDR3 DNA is TGTGCCAGTAGTAGTCGGGGAGTTTCGGATTCACCCCTCCACTTT. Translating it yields CASSSRGVSDSPLHF.

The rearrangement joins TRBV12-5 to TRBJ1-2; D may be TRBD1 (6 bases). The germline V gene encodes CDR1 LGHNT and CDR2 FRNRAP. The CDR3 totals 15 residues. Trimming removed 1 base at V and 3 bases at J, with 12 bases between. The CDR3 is CASGLALGGHYGYTF. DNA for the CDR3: TGTGCTAGTGGTTTGGCATTGGGGGGGCACTATGGCTACACCTTC.

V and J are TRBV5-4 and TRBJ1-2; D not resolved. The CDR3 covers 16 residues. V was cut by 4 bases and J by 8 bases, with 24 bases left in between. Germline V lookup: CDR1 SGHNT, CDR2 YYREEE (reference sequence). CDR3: CASSPRAESPMRGYTF. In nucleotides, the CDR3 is TGTGCCAGCAGCCCCCGAGCGGAATCGCCTATGAGGGGCTACACCTTC. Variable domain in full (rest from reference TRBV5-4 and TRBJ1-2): ETGVTQSPTHLIKTRGQQVTLRCSSQSGHNTVSWYQQALGQGPQFIFQYYREEENGRGNFPPRFSGLQFPNYSSELNVNALELDDSALYLCASSPRAESPMRGYTFGSGTRLTVV.

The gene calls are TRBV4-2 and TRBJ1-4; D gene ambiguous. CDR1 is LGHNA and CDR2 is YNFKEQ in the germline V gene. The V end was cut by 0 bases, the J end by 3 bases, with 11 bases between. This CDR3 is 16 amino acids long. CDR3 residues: CASSQEGHGANEKLFF. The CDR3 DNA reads TGTGCCAGCAGCCAAGAAGGTCACGGGGCTAATGAAAAACTGTTTTTT.

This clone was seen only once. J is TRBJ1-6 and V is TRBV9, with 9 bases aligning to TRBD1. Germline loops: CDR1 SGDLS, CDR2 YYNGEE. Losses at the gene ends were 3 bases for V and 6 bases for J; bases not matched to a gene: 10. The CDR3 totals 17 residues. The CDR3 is CASSATEQGAGNSPLHF. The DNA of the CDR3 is TGTGCCAGCAGCGCGACAGAACAGGGGGCAGGTAATTCACCCCTCCACTTT.

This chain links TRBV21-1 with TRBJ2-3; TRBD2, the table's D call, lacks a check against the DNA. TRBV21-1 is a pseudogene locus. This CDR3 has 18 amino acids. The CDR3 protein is CASSKGSSGETRTDTQYF. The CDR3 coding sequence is TGTGCCAGCAGCAAAGGGTCTAGCGGGGAGACACGCACAGATACGCAGTATTTT.

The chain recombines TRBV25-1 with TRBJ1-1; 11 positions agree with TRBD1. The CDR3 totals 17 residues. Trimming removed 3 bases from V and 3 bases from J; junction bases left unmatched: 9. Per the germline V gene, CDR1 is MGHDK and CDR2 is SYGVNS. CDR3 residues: CASSDVGQGVPYTEAFF. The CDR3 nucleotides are TGTGCCAGCAGTGACGTGGGACAGGGGGTGCCCTACACTGAAGCTTTCTTT.

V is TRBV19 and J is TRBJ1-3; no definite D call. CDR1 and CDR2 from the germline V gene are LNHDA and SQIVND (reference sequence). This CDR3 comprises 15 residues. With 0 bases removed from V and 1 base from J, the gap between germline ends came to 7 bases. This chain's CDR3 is CASSIEFQSGNTIYF. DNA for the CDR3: TGTGCCAGTAGTATAGAATTCCAGTCTGGAAACACCATATATTTT.

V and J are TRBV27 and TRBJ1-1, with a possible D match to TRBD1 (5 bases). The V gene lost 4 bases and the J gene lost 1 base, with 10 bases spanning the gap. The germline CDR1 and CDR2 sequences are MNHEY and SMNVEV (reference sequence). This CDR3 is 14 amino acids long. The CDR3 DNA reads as TGTGCCAGCAGTTCAGGGTTCCGGAACACTGAAGCTTTCTTT. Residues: CASSSGFRNTEAFF.